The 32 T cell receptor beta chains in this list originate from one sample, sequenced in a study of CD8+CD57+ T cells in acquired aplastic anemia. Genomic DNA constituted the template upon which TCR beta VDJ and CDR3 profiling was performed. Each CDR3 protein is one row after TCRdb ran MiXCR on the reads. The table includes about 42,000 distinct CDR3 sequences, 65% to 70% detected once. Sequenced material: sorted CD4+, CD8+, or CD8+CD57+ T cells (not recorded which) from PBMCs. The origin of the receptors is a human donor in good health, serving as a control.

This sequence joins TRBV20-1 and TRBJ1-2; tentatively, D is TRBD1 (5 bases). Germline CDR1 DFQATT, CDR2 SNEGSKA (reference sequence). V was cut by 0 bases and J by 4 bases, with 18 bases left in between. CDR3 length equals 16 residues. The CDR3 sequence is CSARDTGARSSYGYTF. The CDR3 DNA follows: TGCAGTGCTAGAGATACCGGGGCTCGAAGTAGCTATGGCTACACCTTC.

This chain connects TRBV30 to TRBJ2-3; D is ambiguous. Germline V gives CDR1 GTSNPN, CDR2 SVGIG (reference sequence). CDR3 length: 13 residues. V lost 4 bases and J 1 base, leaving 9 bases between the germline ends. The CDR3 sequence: CAWTPRGTDTQYF. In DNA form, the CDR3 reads TGTGCCTGGACCCCCCGCGGCACAGATACGCAGTATTTT.

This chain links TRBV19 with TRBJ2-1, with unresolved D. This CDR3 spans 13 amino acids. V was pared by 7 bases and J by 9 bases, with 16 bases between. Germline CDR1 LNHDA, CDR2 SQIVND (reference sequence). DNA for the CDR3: TGTGCCAGTACTGGGCAGGTTCGTATTGAGCAGTTCTTC. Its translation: CASTGQVRIEQFF.

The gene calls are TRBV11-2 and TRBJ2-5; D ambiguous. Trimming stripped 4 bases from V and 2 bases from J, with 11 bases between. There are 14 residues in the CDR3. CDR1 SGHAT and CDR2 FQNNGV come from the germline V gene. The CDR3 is CASSSAVRQETQYF. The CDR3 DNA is TGTGCCAGCAGCTCTGCGGTTAGGCAAGAGACCCAGTACTTC. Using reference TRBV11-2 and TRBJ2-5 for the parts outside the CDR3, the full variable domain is EAGVAQSPRYKIIEKRQSVAFWCNPISGHATLYWYQQILGQGPKLLIQFQNNGVVDDSQLPKDRFSAERLKGVDSTLKIQPAKLEDSAVYLCASSSAVRQETQYFGPGTRLLVL.

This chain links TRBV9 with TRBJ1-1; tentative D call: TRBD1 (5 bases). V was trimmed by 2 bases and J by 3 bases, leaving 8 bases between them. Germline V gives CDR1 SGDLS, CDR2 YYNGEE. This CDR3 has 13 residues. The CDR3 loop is CASSVTEYTEAFF. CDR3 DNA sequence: TGTGCCAGCAGCGTGACAGAATACACTGAAGCTTTCTTT.

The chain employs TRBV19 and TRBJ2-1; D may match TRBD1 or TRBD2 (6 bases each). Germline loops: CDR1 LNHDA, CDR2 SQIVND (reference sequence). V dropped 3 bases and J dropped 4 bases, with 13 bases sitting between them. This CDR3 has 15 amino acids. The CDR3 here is CASSMGGAGYNEQFF. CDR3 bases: TGTGCCAGTAGTATGGGGGGCGCGGGGTACAATGAGCAGTTCTTC.

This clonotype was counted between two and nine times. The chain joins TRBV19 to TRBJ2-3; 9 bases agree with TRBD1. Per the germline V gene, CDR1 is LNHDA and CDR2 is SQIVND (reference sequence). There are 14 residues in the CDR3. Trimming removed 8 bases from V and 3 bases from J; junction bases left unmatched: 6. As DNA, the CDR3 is TGTGCCAGTTCTCTGGGACAGGGAACAGATACGCAGTATTTT. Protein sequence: CASSLGQGTDTQYF.

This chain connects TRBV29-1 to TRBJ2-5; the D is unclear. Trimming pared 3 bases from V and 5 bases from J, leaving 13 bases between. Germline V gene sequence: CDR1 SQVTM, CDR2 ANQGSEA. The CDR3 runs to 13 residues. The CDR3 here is CSVDTVLLETQYF. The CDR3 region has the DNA TGCAGCGTTGACACTGTGCTTTTGGAGACCCAGTACTTC.

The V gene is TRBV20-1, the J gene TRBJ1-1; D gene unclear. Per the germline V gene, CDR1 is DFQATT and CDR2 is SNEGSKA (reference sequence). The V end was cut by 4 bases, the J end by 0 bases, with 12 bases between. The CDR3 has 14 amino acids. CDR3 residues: CSANPLLMNTEAFF. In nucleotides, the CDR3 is TGCAGTGCTAACCCTTTGCTCATGAACACTGAAGCTTTCTTT.

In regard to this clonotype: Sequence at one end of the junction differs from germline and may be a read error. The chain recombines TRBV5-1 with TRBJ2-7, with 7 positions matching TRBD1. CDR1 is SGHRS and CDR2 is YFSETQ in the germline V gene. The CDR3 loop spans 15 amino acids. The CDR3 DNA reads TGCGCCAGCAGCTTAGCGCAGGGGGTGTTCTACGGGCAGTACTTC. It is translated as CASSLAQGVFYGQYF.

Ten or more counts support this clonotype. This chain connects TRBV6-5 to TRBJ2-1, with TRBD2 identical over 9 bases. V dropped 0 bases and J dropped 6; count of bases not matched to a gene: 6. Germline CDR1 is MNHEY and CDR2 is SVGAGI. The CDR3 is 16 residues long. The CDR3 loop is CASSYSGGGASNEQFF. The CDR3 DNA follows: TGTGCCAGCAGTTACTCCGGCGGGGGGGCCTCCAATGAGCAGTTCTTC.

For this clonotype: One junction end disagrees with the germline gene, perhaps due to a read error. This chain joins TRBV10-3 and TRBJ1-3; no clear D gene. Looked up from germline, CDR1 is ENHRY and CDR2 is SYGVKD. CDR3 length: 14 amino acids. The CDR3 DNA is TGTGCCATTCTGGACGCGGACTTTGGAAACGCCATATATTTT. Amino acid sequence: CAILDADFGNAIYF.

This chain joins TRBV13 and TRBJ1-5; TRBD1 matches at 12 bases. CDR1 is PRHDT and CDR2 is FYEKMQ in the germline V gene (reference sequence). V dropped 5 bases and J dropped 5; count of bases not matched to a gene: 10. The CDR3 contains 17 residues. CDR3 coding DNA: TGTGCCAGCAGCCTCCGATCCGGGACAGGGGGCCATCAGCCCCAGCATTTT. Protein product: CASSLRSGTGGHQPQHF.

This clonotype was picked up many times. Written as DNA, the CDR3 is TGTGCCAGCAGCTCTGCTTTAAACACTGAAGCTTTCTTT. It is translated as CASSSALNTEAFF. The V call is TRBV13, the J call TRBJ1-1; D is ambiguous. Trimming stripped 4 bases from V and 2 bases from J, with 8 bases between. The CDR3 consists of 13 residues. The germline V gene encodes CDR1 PRHDT and CDR2 FYEKMQ (reference sequence).

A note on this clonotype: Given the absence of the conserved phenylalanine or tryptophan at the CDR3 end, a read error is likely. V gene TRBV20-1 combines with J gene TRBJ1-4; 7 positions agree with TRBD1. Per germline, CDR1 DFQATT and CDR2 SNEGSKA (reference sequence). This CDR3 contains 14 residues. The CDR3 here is CSASKEGAGEELFL. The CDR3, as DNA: TGCAGTGCTAGTAAGGAGGGGGCCGGTGAAGAACTGTTTCTT.

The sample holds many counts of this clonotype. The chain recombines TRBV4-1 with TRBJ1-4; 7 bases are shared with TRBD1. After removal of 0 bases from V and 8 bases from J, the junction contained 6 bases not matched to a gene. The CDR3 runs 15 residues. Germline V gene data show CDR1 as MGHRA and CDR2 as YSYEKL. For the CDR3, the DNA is TGCGCCAGCAGCCAAGAGGGGACAGTGAACGAAAAACTGTTTTTT. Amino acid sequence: CASSQEGTVNEKLFF.

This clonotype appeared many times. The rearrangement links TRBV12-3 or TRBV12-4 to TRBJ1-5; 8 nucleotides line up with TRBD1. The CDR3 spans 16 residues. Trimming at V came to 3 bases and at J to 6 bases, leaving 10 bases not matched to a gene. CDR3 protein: CASSFGTGLPIQPQHF. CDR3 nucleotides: TGTGCCAGCAGTTTCGGGACAGGCCTCCCAATTCAGCCCCAGCATTTT.

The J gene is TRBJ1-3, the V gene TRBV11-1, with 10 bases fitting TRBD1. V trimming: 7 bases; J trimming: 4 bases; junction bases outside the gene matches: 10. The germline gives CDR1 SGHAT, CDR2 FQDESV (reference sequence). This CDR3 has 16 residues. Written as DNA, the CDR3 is TGTGCCAGCAAAGGGACAGGGGAGATAGTAGGAAACACCATATATTTT. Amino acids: CASKGTGEIVGNTIYF.

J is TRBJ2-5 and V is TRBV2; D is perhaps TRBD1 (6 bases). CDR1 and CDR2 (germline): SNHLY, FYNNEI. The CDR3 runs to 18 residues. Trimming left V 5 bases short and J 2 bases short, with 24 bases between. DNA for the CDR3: TGTGCCAGCAGTCCTAATACACTAAAACAGGGTGGGCAAGAGACCCAGTACTTC. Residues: CASSPNTLKQGGQETQYF.

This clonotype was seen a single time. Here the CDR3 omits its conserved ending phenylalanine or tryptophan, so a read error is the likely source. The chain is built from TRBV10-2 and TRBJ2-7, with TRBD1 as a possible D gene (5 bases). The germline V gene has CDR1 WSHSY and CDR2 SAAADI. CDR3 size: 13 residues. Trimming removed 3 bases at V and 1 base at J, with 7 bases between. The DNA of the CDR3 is TGCGCCAGCAGTGACAGACAGTCCTACGAGCAGTACCTC. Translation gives CASSDRQSYEQYL.

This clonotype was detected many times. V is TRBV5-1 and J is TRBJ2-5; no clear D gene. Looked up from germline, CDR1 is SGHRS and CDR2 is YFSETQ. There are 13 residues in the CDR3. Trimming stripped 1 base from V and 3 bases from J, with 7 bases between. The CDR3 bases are TGCGCCAGCAGCTTGCTAAATAAAGAGACCCAGTACTTC. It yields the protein CASSLLNKETQYF.

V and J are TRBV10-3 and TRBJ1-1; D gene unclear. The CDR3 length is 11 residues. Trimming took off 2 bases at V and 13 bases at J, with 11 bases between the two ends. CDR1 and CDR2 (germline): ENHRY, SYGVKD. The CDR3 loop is CAISEGRIGFF. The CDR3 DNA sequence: TGTGCCATCAGTGAGGGGAGGATTGGTTTCTTT.

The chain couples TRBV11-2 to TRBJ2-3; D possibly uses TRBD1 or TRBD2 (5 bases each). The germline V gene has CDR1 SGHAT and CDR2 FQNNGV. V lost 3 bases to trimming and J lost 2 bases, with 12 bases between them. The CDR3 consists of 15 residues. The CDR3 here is CASSLVGRITDTQYF. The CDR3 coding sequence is TGTGCCAGCAGCTTGGTGGGACGGATCACAGATACGCAGTATTTT.

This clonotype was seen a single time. This chain's CDR3 is CASSLGQGLAGGNEQFF. The CDR3 nucleotides read TGCGCCAGCAGCTTGGGACAAGGACTAGCGGGGGGCAATGAGCAGTTCTTC. This chain joins TRBV5-1 and TRBJ2-1, with 14 nucleotides matching TRBD2. Unmatched junction bases numbered 5, after V lost 0 bases and J lost 6 bases. The germline gives CDR1 SGHRS, CDR2 YFSETQ. The CDR3 is made up of 17 amino acids.

DNA of the CDR3: TGTGCCAGCAGCTTAGATAGGGGTAACTATGGCTACACCTTC. Amino acid sequence: CASSLDRGNYGYTF. This chain uses TRBV7-8 with TRBJ1-2; TRBD1 might be the D (5 bases). This CDR3 is 14 amino acids long. V lost 1 base and J lost 1, with 7 bases in between. Germline V gives CDR1 SGHVS, CDR2 FQNEAQ.

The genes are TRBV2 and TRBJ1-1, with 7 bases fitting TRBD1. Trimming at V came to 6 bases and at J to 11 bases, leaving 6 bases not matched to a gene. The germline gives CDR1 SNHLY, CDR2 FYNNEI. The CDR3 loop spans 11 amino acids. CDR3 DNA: TGTGCCAGCAGAGACAGGGTTCGGGCTTTCTTT. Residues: CASRDRVRAFF. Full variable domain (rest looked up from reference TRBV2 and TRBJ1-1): EPEVTQTPSHQVTQMGQEVILRCVPISNHLYFYWYRQILGQKVEFLVSFYNNEISEKSEIFDDQFSVERPDGSNFTLKIRSTKLEDSAMYFCASRDRVRAFFGQGTRLTVV.

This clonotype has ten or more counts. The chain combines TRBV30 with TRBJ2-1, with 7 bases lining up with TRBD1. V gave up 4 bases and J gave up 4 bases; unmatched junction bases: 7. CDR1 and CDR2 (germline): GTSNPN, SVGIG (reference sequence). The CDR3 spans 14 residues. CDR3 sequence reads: CAWIRDSTYNEQFF. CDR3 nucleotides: TGTGCCTGGATCCGGGACAGTACATACAATGAGCAGTTCTTC.

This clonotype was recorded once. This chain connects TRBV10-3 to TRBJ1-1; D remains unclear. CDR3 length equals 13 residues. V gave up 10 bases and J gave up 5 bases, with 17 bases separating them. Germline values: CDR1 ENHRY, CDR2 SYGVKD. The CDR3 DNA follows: TGTGCCACCCGGACCGATACCGTTACTGAAGCTTTCTTT. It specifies CATRTDTVTEAFF.

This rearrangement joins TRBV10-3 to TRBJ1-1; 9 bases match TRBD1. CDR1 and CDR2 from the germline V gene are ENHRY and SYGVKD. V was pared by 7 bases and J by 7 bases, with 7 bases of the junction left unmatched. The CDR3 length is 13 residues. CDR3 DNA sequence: TGTGCCATCACCAGGACAGGGGCAAGTGAAGCTTTCTTT. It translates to CAITRTGASEAFF.

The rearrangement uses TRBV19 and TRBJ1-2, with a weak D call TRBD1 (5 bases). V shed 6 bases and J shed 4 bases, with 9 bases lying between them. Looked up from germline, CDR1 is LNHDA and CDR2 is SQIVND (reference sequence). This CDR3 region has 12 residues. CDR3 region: CASRWGSYGYTF. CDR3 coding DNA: TGTGCCAGTAGGTGGGGCAGCTATGGCTACACCTTC.

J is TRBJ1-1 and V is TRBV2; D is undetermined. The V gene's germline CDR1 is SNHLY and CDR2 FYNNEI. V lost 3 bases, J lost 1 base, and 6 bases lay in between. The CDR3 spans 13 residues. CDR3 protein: CASSEDGNTEAFF. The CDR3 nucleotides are TGTGCCAGCAGTGAGGACGGGAACACTGAAGCTTTCTTT. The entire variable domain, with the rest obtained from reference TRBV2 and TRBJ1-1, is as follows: EPEVTQTPSHQVTQMGQEVILRCVPISNHLYFYWYRQILGQKVEFLVSFYNNEISEKSEIFDDQFSVERPDGSNFTLKIRSTKLEDSAMYFCASSEDGNTEAFFGQGTRLTVV.

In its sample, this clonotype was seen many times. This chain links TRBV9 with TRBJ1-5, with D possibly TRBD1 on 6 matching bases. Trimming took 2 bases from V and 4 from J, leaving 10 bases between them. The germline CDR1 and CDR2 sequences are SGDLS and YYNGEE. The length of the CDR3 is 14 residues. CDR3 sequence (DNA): TGTGCCAGCAGCGTCGGAGGGGGTAATCAGCCCCAGCATTTT. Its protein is CASSVGGGNQPQHF.